This T cell receptor beta chain was profiled in a study of CD4 T cells in relation to SARS-CoV-2 and coronaviruses. Overall study findings and caveats: Roughly 65% of donors had memory CD4+ clonotypes crossrecognizing SARS-CoV-2 and common cold coronavirus spike. Samples before the pandemic and after infection were not matched within any donor.

V lost 6 bases to trimming and J lost 9 bases, with 27 bases between them. The germline V gene has CDR1 MDHEN and CDR2 SYDVKM. CDR3 length: 16 residues. Before the COVID-19 pandemic, during about 2011-2019, CD4+ T cells were taken from unexposed donors. After around nine days of culture, CD4+ T cells were isolated. TCRdb's table, derived via immunoSEQ multiplex PCR, lists solely in-frame clones and lacks some. This sample has tens of thousands of clones; just over 75% occur once, and the top ten carry approximately 28%. Concerning this clone itself: Its target is not known.

Source material: CD4+ T cells from PBMCs, cultured in vitro. The clonotype originates from a human donor in good health. The rearrangement joins TRBV28 to TRBJ2-7; D remains unclear. The CDR3 loop is CASSPLPVDPTPPQYF. In DNA, the CDR3 is TGTGCCAGCAGCCCACTTCCCGTGGACCCTACCCCACCGCAGTACTTC.